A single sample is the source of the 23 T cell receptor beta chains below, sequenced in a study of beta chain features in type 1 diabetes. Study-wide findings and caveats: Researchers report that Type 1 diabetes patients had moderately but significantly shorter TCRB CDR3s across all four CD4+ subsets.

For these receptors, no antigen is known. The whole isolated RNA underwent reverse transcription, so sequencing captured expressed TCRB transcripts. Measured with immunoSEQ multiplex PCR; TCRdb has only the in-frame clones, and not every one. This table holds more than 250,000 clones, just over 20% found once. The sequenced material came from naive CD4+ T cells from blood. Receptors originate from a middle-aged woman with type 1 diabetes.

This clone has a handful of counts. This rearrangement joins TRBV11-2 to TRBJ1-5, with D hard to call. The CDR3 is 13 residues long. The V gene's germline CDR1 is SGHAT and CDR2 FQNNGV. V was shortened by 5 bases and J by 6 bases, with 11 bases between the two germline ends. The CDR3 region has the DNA TGTGCCAGCAGCCCAGTCGAGGGTCAGCCCCAGCATTTT. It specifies CASSPVEGQPQHF.

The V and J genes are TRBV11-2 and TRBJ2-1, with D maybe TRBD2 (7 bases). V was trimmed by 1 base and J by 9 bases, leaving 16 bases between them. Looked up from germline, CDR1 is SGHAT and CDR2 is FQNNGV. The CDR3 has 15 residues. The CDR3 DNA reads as TGTGCCAGCAGCTTAGGAGTGGTAGGGGGGGGTGAGCAGTTCTTC. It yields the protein CASSLGVVGGGEQFF.

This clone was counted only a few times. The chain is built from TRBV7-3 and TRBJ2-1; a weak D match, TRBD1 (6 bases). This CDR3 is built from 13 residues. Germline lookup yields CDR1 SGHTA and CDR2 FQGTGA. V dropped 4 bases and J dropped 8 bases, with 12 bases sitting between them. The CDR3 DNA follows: TGTGCCAGCAGCTCACAGGGTTGGGATGAGCAGTTCTTC. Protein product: CASSSQGWDEQFF. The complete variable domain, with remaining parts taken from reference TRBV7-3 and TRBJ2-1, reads GAGVSQTPSNKVTEKGKYVELRCDPISGHTALYWYRQSLGQGPEFLIYFQGTGAADDSGLPNDRFFAVRPEGSVSTLKIQRTERGDSAVYLCASSSQGWDEQFFGPGTRLTVL.

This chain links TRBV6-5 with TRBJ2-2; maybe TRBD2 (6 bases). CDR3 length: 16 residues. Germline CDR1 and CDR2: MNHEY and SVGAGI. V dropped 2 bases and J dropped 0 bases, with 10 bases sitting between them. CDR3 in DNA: TGTGCCAGCAGTTACGGAACGGGAGCGAACACCGGGGAGCTGTTTTTT. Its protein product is CASSYGTGANTGELFF.

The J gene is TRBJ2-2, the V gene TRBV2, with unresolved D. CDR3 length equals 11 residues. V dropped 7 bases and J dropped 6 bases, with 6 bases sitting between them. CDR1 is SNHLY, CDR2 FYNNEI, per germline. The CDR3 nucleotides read TGTGCCAGCATCCGGGCCGGGGAGCTGTTTTTT. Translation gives CASIRAGELFF.

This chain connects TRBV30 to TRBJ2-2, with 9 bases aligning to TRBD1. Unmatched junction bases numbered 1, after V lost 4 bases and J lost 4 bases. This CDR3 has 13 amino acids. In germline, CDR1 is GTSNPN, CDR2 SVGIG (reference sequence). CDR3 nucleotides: TGTGCCTGGACGACAGGGGGCACCGGGGAGCTGTTTTTT. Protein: CAWTTGGTGELFF. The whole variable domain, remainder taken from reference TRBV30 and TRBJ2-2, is SQTIHQWPATLVQPVGSPLSLECTVEGTSNPNLYWYRQAAGRGLQLLFYSVGIGQISSEVPQNLSASRPQDRQFILSSKKLLLSDSGFYLCAWTTGGTGELFFGEGSRLTVL.

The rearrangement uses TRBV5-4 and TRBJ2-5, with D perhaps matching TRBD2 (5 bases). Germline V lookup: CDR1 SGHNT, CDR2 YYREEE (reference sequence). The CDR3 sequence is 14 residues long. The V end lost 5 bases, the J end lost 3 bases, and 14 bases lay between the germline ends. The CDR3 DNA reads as TGTGCCAGCAGTTCTGAGGTGCGGGAAGAGACCCAGTACTTC. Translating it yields CASSSEVREETQYF.

CDR3 residues: CASSQDWGAGELFF. The CDR3 region has the DNA TGTGCCAGCAGCCAAGATTGGGGCGCGGGGGAGCTGTTTTTT. V is TRBV4-2 and J is TRBJ2-2, with a weak D call TRBD1 (5 bases). CDR3 size: 14 residues. Germline CDR1 LGHNA, CDR2 YNFKEQ. V was pared by 0 bases and J by 8 bases, with 10 bases between.

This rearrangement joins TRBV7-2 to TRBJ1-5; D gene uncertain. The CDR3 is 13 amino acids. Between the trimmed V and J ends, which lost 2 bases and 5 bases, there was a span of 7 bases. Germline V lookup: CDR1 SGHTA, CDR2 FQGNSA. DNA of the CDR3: TGTGCCAGCAGCTTATCCGGGGATCAGCCCCAGCATTTT. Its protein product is CASSLSGDQPQHF.

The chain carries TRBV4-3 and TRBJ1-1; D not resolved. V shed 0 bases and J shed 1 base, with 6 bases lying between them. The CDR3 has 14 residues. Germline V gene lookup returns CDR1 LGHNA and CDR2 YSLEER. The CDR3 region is CASSQEAANTEAFF. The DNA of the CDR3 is TGCGCCAGCAGCCAAGAAGCGGCGAACACTGAAGCTTTCTTT.

The CDR3 region is CASSQGSSAAWTFYGYTF. In DNA form, the CDR3 reads TGCGCCAGCAGCCAAGGGAGTTCCGCAGCCTGGACTTTCTATGGCTACACCTTC. This sequence joins TRBV4-3 and TRBJ1-2; D is ambiguous. V was clipped by 1 base and J by 4 bases, with 22 bases between them. CDR3 length equals 18 residues. Germline CDR1 LGHNA, CDR2 YSLEER.

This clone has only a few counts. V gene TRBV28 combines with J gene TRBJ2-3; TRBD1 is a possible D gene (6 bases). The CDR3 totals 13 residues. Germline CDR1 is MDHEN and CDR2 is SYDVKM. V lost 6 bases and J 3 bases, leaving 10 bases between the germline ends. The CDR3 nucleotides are TGTGCCAGCAGGCTACAGGGAACAGATACGCAGTATTTT. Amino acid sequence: CASRLQGTDTQYF.

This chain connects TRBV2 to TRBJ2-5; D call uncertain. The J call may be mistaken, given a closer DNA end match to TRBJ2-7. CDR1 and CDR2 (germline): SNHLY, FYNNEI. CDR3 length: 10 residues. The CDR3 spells CASGPFEQYF. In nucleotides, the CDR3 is TGTGCCAGCGGTCCCTTCGAGCAGTACTTC.

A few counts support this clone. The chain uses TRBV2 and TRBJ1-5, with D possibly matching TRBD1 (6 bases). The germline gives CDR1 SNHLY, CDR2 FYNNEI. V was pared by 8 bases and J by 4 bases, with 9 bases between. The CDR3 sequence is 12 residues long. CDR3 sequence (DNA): TGTGCCAGCCGTGGACAGAATCAGCCCCAGCATTTT. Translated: CASRGQNQPQHF.

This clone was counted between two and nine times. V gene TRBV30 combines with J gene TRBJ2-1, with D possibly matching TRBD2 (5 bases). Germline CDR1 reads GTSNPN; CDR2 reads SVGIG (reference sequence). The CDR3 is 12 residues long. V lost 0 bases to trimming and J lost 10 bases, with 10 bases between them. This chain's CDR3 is CAWSVPGLEQFF. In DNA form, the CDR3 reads TGTGCCTGGAGTGTCCCCGGACTCGAGCAGTTCTTC.

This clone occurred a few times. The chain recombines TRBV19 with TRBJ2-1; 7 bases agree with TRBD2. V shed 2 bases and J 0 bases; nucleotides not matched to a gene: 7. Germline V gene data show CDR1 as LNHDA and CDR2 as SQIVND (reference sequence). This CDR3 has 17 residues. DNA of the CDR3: TGTGCCAGTAGTATAATTGGGGGGGGAGACTCCTACAATGAGCAGTTCTTC. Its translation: CASSIIGGGDSYNEQFF.

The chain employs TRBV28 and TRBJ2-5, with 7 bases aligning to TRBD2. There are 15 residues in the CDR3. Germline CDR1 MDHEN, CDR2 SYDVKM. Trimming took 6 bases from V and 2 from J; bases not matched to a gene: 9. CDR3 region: CASRFAGVDQETQYF. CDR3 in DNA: TGTGCCAGCAGATTTGCGGGGGTCGATCAAGAGACCCAGTACTTC.

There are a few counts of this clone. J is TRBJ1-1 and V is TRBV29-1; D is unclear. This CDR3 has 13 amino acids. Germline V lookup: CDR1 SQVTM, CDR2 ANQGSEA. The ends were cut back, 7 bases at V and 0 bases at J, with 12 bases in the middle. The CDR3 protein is CSAERRVNTEAFF. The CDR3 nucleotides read TGCAGCGCCGAAAGACGGGTGAACACTGAAGCTTTCTTT. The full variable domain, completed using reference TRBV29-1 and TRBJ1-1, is SAVISQKPSRDICQRGTSLTIQCQVDSQVTMMFWYRQQPGQSLTLIATANQGSEATYESGFVIDKFPISRPNLTFSTLTVSNMSPEDSSIYLCSAERRVNTEAFFGQGTRLTVV.

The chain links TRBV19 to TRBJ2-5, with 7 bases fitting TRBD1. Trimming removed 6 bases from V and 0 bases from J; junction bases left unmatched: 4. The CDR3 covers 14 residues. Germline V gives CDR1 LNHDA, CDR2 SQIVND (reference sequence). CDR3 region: CASRMGQNQETQYF. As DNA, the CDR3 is TGTGCCAGTAGGATGGGACAGAACCAAGAGACCCAGTACTTC.

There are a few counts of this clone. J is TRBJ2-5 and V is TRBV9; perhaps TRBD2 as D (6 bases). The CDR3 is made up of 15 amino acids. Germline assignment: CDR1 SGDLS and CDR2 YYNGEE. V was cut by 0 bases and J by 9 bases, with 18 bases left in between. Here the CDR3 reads CASSVDRGTAMAQYF. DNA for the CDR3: TGTGCCAGCAGCGTAGATCGCGGGACCGCCATGGCCCAGTACTTC.

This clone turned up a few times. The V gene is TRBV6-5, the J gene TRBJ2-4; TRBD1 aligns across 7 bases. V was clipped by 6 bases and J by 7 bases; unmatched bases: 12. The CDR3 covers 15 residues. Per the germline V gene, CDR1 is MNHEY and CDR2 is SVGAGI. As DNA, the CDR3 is TGTGCCAGCAGCACCCTACGACAGGGAAGGAACATTCAGTACTTC. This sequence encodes CASSTLRQGRNIQYF.

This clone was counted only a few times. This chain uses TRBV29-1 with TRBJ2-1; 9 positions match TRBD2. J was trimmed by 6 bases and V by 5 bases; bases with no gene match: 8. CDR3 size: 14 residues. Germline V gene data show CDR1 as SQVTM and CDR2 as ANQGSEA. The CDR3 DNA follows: TGCAGCGTTAACCCGACGACTAGCGGCAATGAGCAGTTCTTC. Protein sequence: CSVNPTTSGNEQFF.

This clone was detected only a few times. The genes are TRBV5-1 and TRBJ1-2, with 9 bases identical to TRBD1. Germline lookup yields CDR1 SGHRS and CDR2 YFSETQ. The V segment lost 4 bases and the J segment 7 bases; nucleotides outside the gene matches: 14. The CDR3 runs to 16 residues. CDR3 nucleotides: TGCGCCAGCAGCAACTCCAACAGGGGGCTGGTCGGTGGCTACACCTTC. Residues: CASSNSNRGLVGGYTF.